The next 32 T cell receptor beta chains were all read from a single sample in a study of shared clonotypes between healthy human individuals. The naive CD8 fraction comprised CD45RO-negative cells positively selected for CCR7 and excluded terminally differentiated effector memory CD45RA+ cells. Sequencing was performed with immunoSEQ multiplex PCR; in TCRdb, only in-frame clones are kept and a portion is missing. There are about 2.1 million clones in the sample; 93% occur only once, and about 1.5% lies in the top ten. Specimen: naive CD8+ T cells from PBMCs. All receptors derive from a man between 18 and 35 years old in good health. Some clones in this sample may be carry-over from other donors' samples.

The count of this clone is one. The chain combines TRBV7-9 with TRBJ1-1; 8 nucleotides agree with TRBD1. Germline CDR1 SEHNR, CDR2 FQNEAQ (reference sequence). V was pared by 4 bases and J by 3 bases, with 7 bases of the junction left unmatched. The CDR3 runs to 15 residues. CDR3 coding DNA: TGTGCCAGCAGCTCACGACAGGGGCTAGACACTGAAGCTTTCTTT. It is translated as CASSSRQGLDTEAFF.

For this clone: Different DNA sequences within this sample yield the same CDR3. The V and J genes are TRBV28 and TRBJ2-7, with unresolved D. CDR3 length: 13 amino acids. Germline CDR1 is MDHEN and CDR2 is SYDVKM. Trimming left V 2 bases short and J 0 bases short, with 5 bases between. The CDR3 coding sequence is TGTGCCAGCAGTTTAGACAACTCCTACGAGCAGTACTTC. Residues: CASSLDNSYEQYF.

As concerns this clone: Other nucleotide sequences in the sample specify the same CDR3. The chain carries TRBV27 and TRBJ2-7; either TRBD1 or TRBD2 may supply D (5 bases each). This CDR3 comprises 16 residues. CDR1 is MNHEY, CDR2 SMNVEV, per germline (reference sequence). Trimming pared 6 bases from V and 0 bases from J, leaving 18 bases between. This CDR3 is CASSPSSGRISYEQYF. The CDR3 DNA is TGTGCCAGCAGCCCCTCCTCGGGACGGATCTCCTACGAGCAGTACTTC.

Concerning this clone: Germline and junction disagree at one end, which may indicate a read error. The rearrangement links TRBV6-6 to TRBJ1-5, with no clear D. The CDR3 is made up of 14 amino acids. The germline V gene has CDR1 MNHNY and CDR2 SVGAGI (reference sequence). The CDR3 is CATSINRSNQPQHF. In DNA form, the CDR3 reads TGTGCCACCAGTATAAACCGTAGCAATCAGCCCCAGCATTTT.

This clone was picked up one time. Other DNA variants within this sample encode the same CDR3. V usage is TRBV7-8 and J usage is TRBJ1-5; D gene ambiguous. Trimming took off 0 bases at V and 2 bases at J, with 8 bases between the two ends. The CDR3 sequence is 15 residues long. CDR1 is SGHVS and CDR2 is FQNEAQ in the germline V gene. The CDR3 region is CASSLASRGNQPQHF. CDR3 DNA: TGTGCCAGCAGCTTAGCTAGTCGGGGCAATCAGCCCCAGCATTTT. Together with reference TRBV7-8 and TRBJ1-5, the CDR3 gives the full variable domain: GAGVSQSPRYKVAKRGQDVALRCDPISGHVSLFWYQQALGQGPEFLTYFQNEAQLDKSGLPSDRFFAERPEGSVSTLKIQRTQQEDSAVYLCASSLASRGNQPQHFGDGTRLSIL.

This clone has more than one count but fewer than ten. The CDR3: CSVTGTGEAFF. DNA for the CDR3: TGCAGCGTTACCGGGACAGGTGAAGCTTTCTTT. The chain couples TRBV29-1 to TRBJ1-1, with 8 bases identical to TRBD1. Germline CDR1 and CDR2: SQVTM and ANQGSEA. This CDR3 is built from 11 residues. Germline trimming cut 5 bases from V and 7 bases from J; bases unmatched to any gene: 3.

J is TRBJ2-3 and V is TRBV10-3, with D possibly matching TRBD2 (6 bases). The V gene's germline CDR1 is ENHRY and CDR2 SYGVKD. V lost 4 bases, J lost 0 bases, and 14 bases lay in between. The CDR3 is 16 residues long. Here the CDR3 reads CAISVLEGVSTDTQYF. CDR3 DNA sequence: TGTGCCATCAGTGTCTTGGAGGGAGTCAGCACAGATACGCAGTATTTT.

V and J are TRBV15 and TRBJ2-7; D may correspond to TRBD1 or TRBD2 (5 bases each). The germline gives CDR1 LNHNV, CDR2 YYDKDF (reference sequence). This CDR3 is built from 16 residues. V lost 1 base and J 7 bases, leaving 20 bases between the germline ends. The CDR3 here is CATSRGSAAGWGEQYF. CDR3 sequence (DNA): TGTGCCACCAGCAGAGGCTCGGCAGCCGGTTGGGGGGAGCAGTACTTC.

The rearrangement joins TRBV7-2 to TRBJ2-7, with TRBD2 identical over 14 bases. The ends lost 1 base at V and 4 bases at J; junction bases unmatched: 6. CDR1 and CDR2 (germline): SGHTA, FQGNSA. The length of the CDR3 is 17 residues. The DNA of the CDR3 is TGTGCCAGCAGCTTAGATTGGGGACTAGCGGGAGTATACGAGCAGTACTTC. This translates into CASSLDWGLAGVYEQYF.

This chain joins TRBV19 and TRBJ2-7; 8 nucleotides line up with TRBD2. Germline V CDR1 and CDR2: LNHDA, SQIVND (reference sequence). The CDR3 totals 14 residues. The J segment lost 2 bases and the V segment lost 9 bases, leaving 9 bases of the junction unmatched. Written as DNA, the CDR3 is TGTGCCAGCGCACCGGGACTAGGGACCTACGAGCAGTACTTC. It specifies CASAPGLGTYEQYF. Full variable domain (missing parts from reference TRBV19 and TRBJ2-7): DGGITQSPKYLFRKEGQNVTLSCEQNLNHDAMYWYRQDPGQGLRLIYYSQIVNDFQKGDIAEGYSVSREKKESFPLTVTSAQKNPTAFYLCASAPGLGTYEQYFGPGTRLTVT.

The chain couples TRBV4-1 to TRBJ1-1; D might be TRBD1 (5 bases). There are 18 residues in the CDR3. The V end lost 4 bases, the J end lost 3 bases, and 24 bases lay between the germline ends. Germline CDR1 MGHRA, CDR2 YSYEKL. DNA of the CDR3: TGCGCCAGCAGCCTCACGGCGGGGACCACACGAAAGTACACTGAAGCTTTCTTT. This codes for CASSLTAGTTRKYTEAFF.

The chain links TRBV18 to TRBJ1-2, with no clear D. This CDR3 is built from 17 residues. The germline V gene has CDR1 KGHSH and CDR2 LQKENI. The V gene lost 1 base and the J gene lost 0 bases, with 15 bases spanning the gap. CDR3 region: CASSPLGVPKTNYGYTF. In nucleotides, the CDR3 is TGTGCCAGCTCACCACTCGGGGTACCGAAGACTAACTATGGCTACACCTTC.

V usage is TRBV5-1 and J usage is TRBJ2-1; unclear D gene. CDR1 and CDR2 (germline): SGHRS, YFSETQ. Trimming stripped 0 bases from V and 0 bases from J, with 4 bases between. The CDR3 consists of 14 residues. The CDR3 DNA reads TGCGCCAGCAGCTTGGACTTCTCCTACAATGAGCAGTTCTTC. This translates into CASSLDFSYNEQFF.

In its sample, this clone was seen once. CDR3 bases: TGTGCCAGCAGCTCGGAACTAGGTTGGGAGCAGTACTTC. Amino acid sequence: CASSSELGWEQYF. This chain links TRBV7-6 with TRBJ2-7, with D maybe TRBD2 (5 bases). Between the trimmed V and J ends, which lost 4 bases and 7 bases, there was a span of 14 bases. Germline CDR1 is SGHVS and CDR2 is FNYEAQ. The CDR3 contains 13 residues. Complete variable domain (other parts from reference TRBV7-6 and TRBJ2-7): GAGVSQSPRYKVTKRGQDVALRCDPISGHVSLYWYRQALGQGPEFLTYFNYEAQQDKSGLPNDRFSAERPEGSISTLTIQRTEQRDSAMYRCASSSELGWEQYFGPGTRLTVT.

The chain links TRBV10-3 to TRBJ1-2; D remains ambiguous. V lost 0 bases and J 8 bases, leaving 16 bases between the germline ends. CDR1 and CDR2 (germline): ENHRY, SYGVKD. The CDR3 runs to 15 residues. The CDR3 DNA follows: TGTGCCATCAGTGAGTCCCTCAAAAACTCTGGGGGCTACACCTTC. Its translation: CAISESLKNSGGYTF.

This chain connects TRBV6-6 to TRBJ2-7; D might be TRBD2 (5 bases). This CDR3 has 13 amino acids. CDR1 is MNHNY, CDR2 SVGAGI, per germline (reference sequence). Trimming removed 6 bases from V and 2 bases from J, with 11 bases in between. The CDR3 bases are TGTGCCAGCAGCACGGAGGTACCCTACGAGCAGTACTTC. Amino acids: CASSTEVPYEQYF.

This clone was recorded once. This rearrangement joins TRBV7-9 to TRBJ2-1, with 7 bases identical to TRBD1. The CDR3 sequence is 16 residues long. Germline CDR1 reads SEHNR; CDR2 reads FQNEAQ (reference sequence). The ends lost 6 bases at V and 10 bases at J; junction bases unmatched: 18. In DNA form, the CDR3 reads TGTGCCAGCAGTAGAAACAGGGGCTCGTCTGCCTTCGAGCAGTTCTTC. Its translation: CASSRNRGSSAFEQFF. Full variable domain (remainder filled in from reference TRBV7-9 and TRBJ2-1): DTGVSQNPRHKITKRGQNVTFRCDPISEHNRLYWYRQTLGQGPEFLTYFQNEAQLEKSRLLSDRFSAERPKGSFSTLEIQRTEQGDSAMYLCASSRNRGSSAFEQFFGPGTRLTVL.

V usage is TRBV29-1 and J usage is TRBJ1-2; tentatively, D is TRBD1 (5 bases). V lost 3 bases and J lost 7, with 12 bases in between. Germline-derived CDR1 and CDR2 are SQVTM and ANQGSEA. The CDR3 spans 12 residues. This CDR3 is CSVDIGAAGYTF. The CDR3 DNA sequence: TGCAGCGTTGATATCGGGGCGGCTGGCTACACCTTC. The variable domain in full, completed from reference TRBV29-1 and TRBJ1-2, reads SAVISQKPSRDICQRGTSLTIQCQVDSQVTMMFWYRQQPGQSLTLIATANQGSEATYESGFVIDKFPISRPNLTFSTLTVSNMSPEDSSIYLCSVDIGAAGYTFGSGTRLTVV.

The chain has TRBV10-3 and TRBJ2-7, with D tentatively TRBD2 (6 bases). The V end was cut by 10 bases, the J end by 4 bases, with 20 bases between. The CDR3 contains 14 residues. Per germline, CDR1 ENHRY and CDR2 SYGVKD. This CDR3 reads CATWGVVGQYEQYF. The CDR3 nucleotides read TGTGCCACCTGGGGGGTCGTGGGGCAATACGAGCAGTACTTC.

The CDR3 sequence is CASNLAEDYEQYF. The CDR3 DNA sequence: TGTGCCAGCAATCTAGCGGAGGACTACGAGCAGTACTTC. The chain carries TRBV28 and TRBJ2-7; TRBD2 matches at 7 bases. The germline CDR1 and CDR2 sequences are MDHEN and SYDVKM. The CDR3 extends over 13 amino acids. After removal of 7 bases from V and 3 bases from J, the junction contained 6 bases not matched to a gene. Together with reference TRBV28 and TRBJ2-7, the CDR3 gives the full variable domain: DVKVTQSSRYLVKRTGEKVFLECVQDMDHENMFWYRQDPGLGLRLIYFSYDVKMKEKGDIPEGYSVSREKKERFSLILESASTNQTSMYLCASNLAEDYEQYFGPGTRLTVT.

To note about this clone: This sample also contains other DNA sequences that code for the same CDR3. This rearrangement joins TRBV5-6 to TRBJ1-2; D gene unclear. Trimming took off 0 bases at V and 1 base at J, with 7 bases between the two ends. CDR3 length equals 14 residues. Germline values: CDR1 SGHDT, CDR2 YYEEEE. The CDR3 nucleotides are TGTGCCAGCAGCTTGGCCGGCAGTAACTATGGCTACACCTTC. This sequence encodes CASSLAGSNYGYTF.

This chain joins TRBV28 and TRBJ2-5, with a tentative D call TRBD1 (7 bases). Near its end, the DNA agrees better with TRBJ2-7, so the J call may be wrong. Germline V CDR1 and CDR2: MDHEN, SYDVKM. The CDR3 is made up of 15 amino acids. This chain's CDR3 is CASSFGTGEAFEQYF. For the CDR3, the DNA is TGTGCCAGCAGTTTTGGCACAGGGGAGGCGTTCGAGCAGTACTTC.

CDR3 region: CASSPRQSSSGNTIYF. The CDR3 region has the DNA TGTGCCAGCAGCCCGAGGCAGTCGAGCTCTGGAAACACCATATATTTT. This rearrangement joins TRBV7-9 to TRBJ1-3; D ambiguous. V lost 5 bases, J lost 0 bases, and 14 bases lay in between. This CDR3 has 16 residues. The germline V gene encodes CDR1 SEHNR and CDR2 FQNEAQ (reference sequence).

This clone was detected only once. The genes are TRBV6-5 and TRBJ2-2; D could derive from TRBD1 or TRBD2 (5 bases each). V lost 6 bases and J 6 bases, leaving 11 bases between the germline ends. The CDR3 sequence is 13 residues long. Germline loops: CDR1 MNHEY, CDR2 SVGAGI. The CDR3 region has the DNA TGTGCCAGCAGGGGACGGACTCCCGGGGAGCTGTTTTTT. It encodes CASRGRTPGELFF.

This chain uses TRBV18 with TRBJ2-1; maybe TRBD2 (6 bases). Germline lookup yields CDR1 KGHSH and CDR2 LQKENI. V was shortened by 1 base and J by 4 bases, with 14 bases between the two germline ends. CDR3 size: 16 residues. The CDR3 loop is CASSPLGGIQYNEQFF. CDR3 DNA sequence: TGTGCCAGCTCACCACTGGGCGGGATCCAATACAATGAGCAGTTCTTC. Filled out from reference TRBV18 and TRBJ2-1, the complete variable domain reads NAGVMQNPRHLVRRRGQEARLRCSPMKGHSHVYWYRQLPEEGLKFMVYLQKENIIDESGMPKERFSAEFPKEGPSILRIQQVVRGDSAAYFCASSPLGGIQYNEQFFGPGTRLTVL.

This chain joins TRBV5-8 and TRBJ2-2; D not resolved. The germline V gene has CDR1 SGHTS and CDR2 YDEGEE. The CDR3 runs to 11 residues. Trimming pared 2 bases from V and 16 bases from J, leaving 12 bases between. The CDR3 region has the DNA TGTGCCAGCAGCTTTTTATTACCGAGGTTTTTT. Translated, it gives CASSFLLPRFF.

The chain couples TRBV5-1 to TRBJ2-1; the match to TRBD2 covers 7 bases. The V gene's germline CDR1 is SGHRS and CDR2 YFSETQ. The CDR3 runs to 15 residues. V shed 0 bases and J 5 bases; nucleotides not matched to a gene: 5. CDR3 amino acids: CASSLEGGSHNEQFF. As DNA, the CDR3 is TGCGCCAGCAGCTTGGAAGGCGGGAGCCACAATGAGCAGTTCTTC.

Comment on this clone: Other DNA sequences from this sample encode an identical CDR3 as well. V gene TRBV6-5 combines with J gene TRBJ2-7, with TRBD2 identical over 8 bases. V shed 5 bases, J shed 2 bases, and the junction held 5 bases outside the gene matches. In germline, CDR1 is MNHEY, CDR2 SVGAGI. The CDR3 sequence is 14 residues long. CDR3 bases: TGTGCCAGCAGTCCCGCCGGGGGGGCCTACGAGCAGTACTTC. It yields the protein CASSPAGGAYEQYF.

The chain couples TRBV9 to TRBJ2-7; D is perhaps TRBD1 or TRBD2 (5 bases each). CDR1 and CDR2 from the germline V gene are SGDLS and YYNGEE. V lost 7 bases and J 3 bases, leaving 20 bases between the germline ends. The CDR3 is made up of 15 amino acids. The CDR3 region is CASSRGTSALYEQYF. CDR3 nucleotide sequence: TGTGCCAGCTCCCGTGGGACGTCCGCCCTCTACGAGCAGTACTTC. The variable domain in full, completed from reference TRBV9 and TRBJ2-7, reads DSGVTQTPKHLITATGQRVTLRCSPRSGDLSVYWYQQSLDQGLQFLIQYYNGEERAKGNILERFSAQQFPDLHSELNLSSLELGDSALYFCASSRGTSALYEQYFGPGTRLTVT.

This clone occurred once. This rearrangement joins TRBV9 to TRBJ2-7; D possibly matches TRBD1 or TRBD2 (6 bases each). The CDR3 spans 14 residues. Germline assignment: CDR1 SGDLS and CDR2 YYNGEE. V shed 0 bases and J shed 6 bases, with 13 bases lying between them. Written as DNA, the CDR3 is TGTGCCAGCAGCGTAGGGGGGGACACTCGCGAGCAGTACTTC. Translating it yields CASSVGGDTREQYF.

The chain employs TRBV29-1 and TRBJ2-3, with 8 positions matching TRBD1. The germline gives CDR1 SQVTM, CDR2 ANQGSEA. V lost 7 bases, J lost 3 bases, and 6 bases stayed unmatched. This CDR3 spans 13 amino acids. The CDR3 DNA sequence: TGCAGCGCTCTGACAGGGGTAACAGATACGCAGTATTTT. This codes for CSALTGVTDTQYF.

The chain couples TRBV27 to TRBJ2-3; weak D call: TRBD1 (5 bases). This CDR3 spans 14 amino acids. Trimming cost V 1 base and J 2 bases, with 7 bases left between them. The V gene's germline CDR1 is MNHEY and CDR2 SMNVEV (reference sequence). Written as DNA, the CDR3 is TGTGCCAGCAGTTTATGGGGCCCCACAGATACGCAGTATTTT. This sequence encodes CASSLWGPTDTQYF.